A single sample is the source of the 31 T cell receptor beta chains below, sequenced in a study of cytomegalovirus exposure and HLA in healthy donors. Profiled with immunoSEQ multiplex PCR; TCRdb holds only in-frame clones, not every one. The repertoire has about 100,000 clones, about 95% of them found once; the top ten carry 0.85% to 0.95%. Material for sequencing was PBMCs. The origin of the receptors is a woman between 18 and 30 years old in good health and CMV-seronegative.

CDR3 protein: CASSLGGLANTGELFF. In DNA form, the CDR3 reads TGCGCCAGCAGCTTGGGGGGACTAGCGAACACCGGGGAGCTGTTTTTT. The chain recombines TRBV5-1 with TRBJ2-2; 8 nucleotides align to TRBD2. CDR1 and CDR2 (germline): SGHRS, YFSETQ. This CDR3 region has 16 residues. With 0 bases clipped from V and 0 bases from J, the junction kept 1 base outside the gene matches. The full variable domain, its missing parts supplied by reference TRBV5-1 and TRBJ2-2, is KAGVTQTPRYLIKTRGQQVTLSCSPISGHRSVSWYQQTPGQGLQFLFEYFSETQRNKGNFPGRFSGRQFSNSRSEMNVSTLELGDSALYLCASSLGGLANTGELFFGEGSRLTVL.

The chain is built from TRBV5-5 and TRBJ1-1; TRBD1 agrees at 7 bases. In germline, CDR1 is SGHKS, CDR2 YYEKEE (reference sequence). With V trimmed by 0 bases and J by 4 bases, 15 bases remained unmatched. This CDR3 region has 18 residues. The CDR3 bases are TGTGCCAGCAGCTTGGCCCTCGTGACAGGGACATCGAGCACTGAAGCTTTCTTT. Protein sequence: CASSLALVTGTSSTEAFF.

The V call is TRBV5-1, the J call TRBJ2-5; 8 nucleotides match TRBD2. This CDR3 has 15 residues. The J segment lost 1 base and the V segment lost 4 bases, leaving 6 bases of the junction unmatched. Germline assignment: CDR1 SGHRS and CDR2 YFSETQ. The CDR3 region has the DNA TGCGCCAGCAGCCCGGGGACTAGACCCCAAGAGACCCAGTACTTC. This codes for CASSPGTRPQETQYF. The entire variable domain, with the rest obtained from reference TRBV5-1 and TRBJ2-5, is as follows: KAGVTQTPRYLIKTRGQQVTLSCSPISGHRSVSWYQQTPGQGLQFLFEYFSETQRNKGNFPGRFSGRQFSNSRSEMNVSTLELGDSALYLCASSPGTRPQETQYFGPGTRLLVL.

V usage is TRBV7-9 and J usage is TRBJ2-5; a weak D match, TRBD1 (5 bases). The length of the CDR3 is 15 residues. The germline V and J ends were trimmed by 5 bases and 5 bases, with 18 bases remaining between them. Germline CDR1 SEHNR, CDR2 FQNEAQ (reference sequence). The CDR3 region has the DNA TGTGCCAGCAGCAGCGTGTCGCTAAGGGGTGAGACCCAGTACTTC. As protein: CASSSVSLRGETQYF. Combining the CDR3 with reference TRBV7-9 and TRBJ2-5 gives the whole variable domain DTGVSQNPRHKITKRGQNVTFRCDPISEHNRLYWYRQTLGQGPEFLTYFQNEAQLEKSRLLSDRFSAERPKGSFSTLEIQRTEQGDSAMYLCASSSVSLRGETQYFGPGTRLLVL.

The V gene is TRBV6-4, the J gene TRBJ2-1; 10 nucleotides line up with TRBD2. In germline, CDR1 is MRHNA, CDR2 SNTAGT. V dropped 5 bases and J dropped 7; count of bases not matched to a gene: 8. This CDR3 comprises 15 residues. This CDR3 reads CASSIRTSGENEQFF. DNA of the CDR3: TGTGCCAGCAGTATCAGGACTAGCGGAGAGAATGAGCAGTTCTTC.

The rearrangement joins TRBV4-3 to TRBJ1-5, with D possibly matching TRBD1 (5 bases). CDR1 is LGHNA, CDR2 YSLEER, per germline. The CDR3 is made up of 13 amino acids. Trimming pared 3 bases from V and 10 bases from J, leaving 13 bases between. The CDR3 DNA sequence: TGCGCCAGCAGCCAGACCCGGGGGAGCCCCCAGCATTTT. It is translated as CASSQTRGSPQHF.

The J gene is TRBJ2-5, the V gene TRBV7-6; 8 nucleotides agree with TRBD2. The germline V gene encodes CDR1 SGHVS and CDR2 FNYEAQ. The length of the CDR3 is 18 residues. V lost 4 bases, J lost 5 bases, and 18 bases stayed unmatched. CDR3 sequence: CASSSLFRSAGGVETQYF. The CDR3 coding sequence is TGTGCCAGCAGCTCCCTTTTCCGGTCGGCGGGGGGCGTTGAGACCCAGTACTTC.

A note on this clone: Distinct nucleotide sequences in the sample also encode this CDR3. V gene TRBV7-8 combines with J gene TRBJ2-7; D may be TRBD1 (6 bases). Germline V gene lookup returns CDR1 SGHVS and CDR2 FQNEAQ. The CDR3 is 14 residues long. The ends were cut back, 1 base at V and 0 bases at J, with 7 bases in the middle. The CDR3 coding sequence is TGTGCCAGCAGCTTAGGGACAGCCTCCTACGAGCAGTACTTC. Protein: CASSLGTASYEQYF. Combining the CDR3 with reference TRBV7-8 and TRBJ2-7 gives the whole variable domain GAGVSQSPRYKVAKRGQDVALRCDPISGHVSLFWYQQALGQGPEFLTYFQNEAQLDKSGLPSDRFFAERPEGSVSTLKIQRTQQEDSAVYLCASSLGTASYEQYFGPGTRLTVT.

The chain combines TRBV6-5 with TRBJ1-2; 9 bases align to TRBD1. The V gene's germline CDR1 is MNHEY and CDR2 SVGAGI. This CDR3 spans 14 amino acids. J was trimmed by 5 bases and V by 6 bases; bases with no gene match: 7. Here the CDR3 DNA reads TGTGCCAGCAGCCATCCGACAGGGGGGTATGGCTACACCTTC. This codes for CASSHPTGGYGYTF.

This clone was found once. This chain connects TRBV19 to TRBJ2-1; 10 bases fit TRBD1. The germline gives CDR1 LNHDA, CDR2 SQIVND (reference sequence). The length of the CDR3 is 16 residues. Trimming took 0 bases from V and 8 from J; bases not matched to a gene: 7. This CDR3 is CASSIDPLDRGDEQFF. The CDR3, as DNA: TGTGCCAGTAGTATAGATCCGTTGGACAGGGGGGATGAGCAGTTCTTC.

The chain joins TRBV7-9 to TRBJ2-2, with D hard to call. Trimming cost V 4 bases and J 5 bases, with 8 bases left between them. The germline V gene has CDR1 SEHNR and CDR2 FQNEAQ (reference sequence). The CDR3 runs to 13 residues. The CDR3 DNA reads as TGTGCCAGCAGCTCAGAGGTAACCGGGGAGCTGTTTTTT. Its translation is CASSSEVTGELFF.

The CDR3 region has the DNA TGTGCCAGCAGCCTAGGGACAGGGGGCCCCGAAGCTTTCTTT. Residues: CASSLGTGGPEAFF. The V and J genes are TRBV28 and TRBJ1-1, with 12 bases fitting TRBD1. The CDR3 runs to 14 residues. With 6 bases clipped from V and 8 bases from J, the junction kept 7 bases outside the gene matches. Germline loops: CDR1 MDHEN, CDR2 SYDVKM.

The chain links TRBV2 to TRBJ2-7, with D tentatively TRBD2 (6 bases). Germline CDR1 and CDR2: SNHLY and FYNNEI. V was shortened by 5 bases and J by 5 bases, with 13 bases between the two germline ends. The CDR3 is 13 residues long. Here the CDR3 reads CASSRGMRDEQYF. DNA for the CDR3: TGTGCCAGCAGTCGGGGGATGAGGGACGAGCAGTACTTC.

The rearrangement joins TRBV5-1 to TRBJ1-2; a weak D match, TRBD1 (6 bases). From germline, CDR1 is SGHRS and CDR2 YFSETQ. The CDR3 has 15 residues. V lost 3 bases and J 2 bases, leaving 14 bases between the germline ends. CDR3: CASSWDPGQNYGYTF. The CDR3 DNA reads as TGCGCCAGCAGCTGGGACCCTGGACAGAACTATGGCTACACCTTC.

This rearrangement joins TRBV27 to TRBJ2-2; D is uncertain. Looked up from germline, CDR1 is MNHEY and CDR2 is SMNVEV (reference sequence). The germline V and J ends were trimmed by 5 bases and 2 bases, with 3 bases remaining between them. This CDR3 has 12 residues. The CDR3 loop is CASSINTGELFF. In DNA, the CDR3 is TGTGCCAGCAGTATAAACACCGGGGAGCTGTTTTTT.

The genes are TRBV9 and TRBJ2-7; D not certain. CDR1 is SGDLS, CDR2 YYNGEE, per germline. This CDR3 spans 15 amino acids. Trimming left V 0 bases short and J 2 bases short, with 12 bases between. CDR3: CASSVGGTAPYEQYF. The DNA for the CDR3 is TGTGCCAGCAGCGTAGGTGGCACAGCCCCCTACGAGCAGTACTTC. Drawing the rest from reference TRBV9 and TRBJ2-7, the complete variable domain is DSGVTQTPKHLITATGQRVTLRCSPRSGDLSVYWYQQSLDQGLQFLIQYYNGEERAKGNILERFSAQQFPDLHSELNLSSLELGDSALYFCASSVGGTAPYEQYFGPGTRLTVT.

The CDR3 reads CASSEGQGIYEQYF. The CDR3 nucleotides read TGTGCCAGCAGCGAGGGACAGGGGATCTACGAGCAGTACTTC. The V call is TRBV5-4, the J call TRBJ2-7; 10 bases agree with TRBD1. The germline CDR1 and CDR2 sequences are SGHNT and YYREEE (reference sequence). The CDR3 is made up of 14 amino acids. After removal of 4 bases from V and 3 bases from J, the junction contained 4 bases not matched to a gene.

The V and J genes are TRBV27 and TRBJ1-4; the match to TRBD1 covers 8 bases. Germline V gene sequence: CDR1 MNHEY, CDR2 SMNVEV (reference sequence). The CDR3 length is 16 residues. J was trimmed by 9 bases and V by 6 bases; bases with no gene match: 15. In nucleotides, the CDR3 is TGTGCCAGCAGCCAACAAATGGCAGGGGGCAATAAAAAACTGTTTTTT. The encoded protein is CASSQQMAGGNKKLFF. Supplemented by reference TRBV27 and TRBJ1-4, the full variable domain reads EAQVTQNPRYLITVTGKKLTVTCSQNMNHEYMSWYRQDPGLGLRQIYYSMNVEVTDKGDVPEGYKVSRKEKRNFPLILESPSPNQTSLYFCASSQQMAGGNKKLFFGSGTQLSVL.

The chain recombines TRBV6-6 with TRBJ2-7, with 9 nucleotides matching TRBD1. Germline V gene lookup returns CDR1 MNHNY and CDR2 SVGAGI (reference sequence). The CDR3 runs 15 residues. V gave up 6 bases and J gave up 1 base; unmatched junction bases: 7. For the CDR3, the DNA is TGTGCCAGCAGAATCGGCGGGACAGGGTCCTACGAGCAGTACTTC. Protein: CASRIGGTGSYEQYF.

V gene TRBV19 combines with J gene TRBJ2-1, with 14 bases that match TRBD2. CDR1 is LNHDA, CDR2 SQIVND, per germline (reference sequence). The V gene end was trimmed by 6 bases and the J gene end by 7 bases; junction bases not matched to a gene: 14. CDR3 length: 18 amino acids. The CDR3 nucleotides are TGTGCCAGTAGCCCAGGACTAGCGGGGGGCCTAGGGCCTAATGAGCAGTTCTTC. This encodes CASSPGLAGGLGPNEQFF.

The V and J genes are TRBV7-6 and TRBJ1-4, with TRBD1 identical over 7 bases. CDR3 size: 15 residues. Germline assignment: CDR1 SGHVS and CDR2 FNYEAQ. V lost 6 bases and J lost 5; bases outside the gene matches: 9. The CDR3 nucleotides read TGTGCCAGCAGTTTAAGGACAGGTCCAAATGAAAAACTGTTTTTT. Protein product: CASSLRTGPNEKLFF.

The gene calls are TRBV9 and TRBJ2-1, with TRBD2 matching 7 bases. The CDR3 sequence is 16 residues long. In germline, CDR1 is SGDLS, CDR2 YYNGEE. J was trimmed by 0 bases and V by 2 bases; bases with no gene match: 5. The DNA of the CDR3 is TGTGCCAGCAGCGTTTTGGGGGGGAGCTCCTACAATGAGCAGTTCTTC. This encodes CASSVLGGSSYNEQFF.

The CDR3 nucleotides read TGTGCCAGCAGTAAATACAGGGATTCGTCCTACGAGCAGTACTTC. Residues: CASSKYRDSSYEQYF. The rearrangement joins TRBV6-5 to TRBJ2-7, with D perhaps TRBD1 (6 bases). The germline gives CDR1 MNHEY, CDR2 SVGAGI. This CDR3 has 15 amino acids. Between the trimmed V and J ends, which lost 5 bases and 1 base, there was a span of 15 bases.

The J gene is TRBJ2-7, the V gene TRBV7-2; TRBD2 matches at 9 bases. CDR1 is SGHTA, CDR2 FQGNSA, per germline. This CDR3 is 16 amino acids long. V was clipped by 1 base and J by 1 base; unmatched bases: 5. CDR3 DNA: TGTGCCAGCAGCTTAGAAAGTCTAGCGGGATCCTACGAGCAGTACTTC. It specifies CASSLESLAGSYEQYF. The whole variable domain, filled in from reference TRBV7-2 and TRBJ2-7, reads GAGVSQSPSNKVTEKGKDVELRCDPISGHTALYWYRQSLGQGLEFLIYFQGNSAPDKSGLPSDRFSAERTGGSVSTLTIQRTQQEDSAVYLCASSLESLAGSYEQYFGPGTRLTVT.

The chain uses TRBV18 and TRBJ2-7; TRBD1 matches 7 bases. J was trimmed by 6 bases and V by 2 bases; bases with no gene match: 4. CDR1 KGHSH and CDR2 LQKENI come from the germline V gene. This CDR3 spans 13 amino acids. The DNA of the CDR3 is TGTGCCAGCTCACCAGGGGCAGGGGGCGAGCAGTACTTC. Translated, it gives CASSPGAGGEQYF.

This chain joins TRBV5-6 and TRBJ1-4, with TRBD1 matching 9 bases. Germline lookup yields CDR1 SGHDT and CDR2 YYEEEE. V lost 0 bases and J lost 3; bases outside the gene matches: 9. The CDR3 is 18 residues long. The CDR3 nucleotides are TGTGCCAGCAGCTTGGCCACGGGACAGGGTTCTGCTAATGAAAAACTGTTTTTT. Its translation: CASSLATGQGSANEKLFF.

The rearrangement uses TRBV19 and TRBJ2-3; 8 bases align to TRBD2. After removal of 6 bases from V and 2 bases from J, the junction contained 7 bases not matched to a gene. Germline CDR1 reads LNHDA; CDR2 reads SQIVND (reference sequence). There are 15 residues in the CDR3. CDR3 sequence (DNA): TGTGCCAGTAGCCCCCTTAGCGGGAACACAGATACGCAGTATTTT. Translating gives CASSPLSGNTDTQYF. Combining the CDR3 with reference TRBV19 and TRBJ2-3 gives the whole variable domain DGGITQSPKYLFRKEGQNVTLSCEQNLNHDAMYWYRQDPGQGLRLIYYSQIVNDFQKGDIAEGYSVSREKKESFPLTVTSAQKNPTAFYLCASSPLSGNTDTQYFGPGTRLTVL.

This sequence joins TRBV2 and TRBJ2-1; 15 bases map to TRBD2. The CDR3 totals 16 residues. V trimming: 6 bases; J trimming: 8 bases; junction bases outside the gene matches: 8. Germline CDR1 and CDR2: SNHLY and FYNNEI. The CDR3 loop is CASRTGLAGGRDEQFF. In DNA form, the CDR3 reads TGTGCCAGCAGGACCGGACTAGCGGGGGGGCGGGATGAGCAGTTCTTC.

V and J are TRBV7-9 and TRBJ1-2, with D maybe TRBD1 (5 bases). The V end was cut by 4 bases, the J end by 6 bases, with 6 bases between. Germline CDR1 is SEHNR and CDR2 is FQNEAQ (reference sequence). The CDR3 totals 11 residues. In DNA form, the CDR3 reads TGTGCCAGCAGCTCGACAGATGGCTACACCTTC. This gives the protein CASSSTDGYTF.

The chain couples TRBV6-1 to TRBJ1-1, with D possibly TRBD1 on 5 matching bases. CDR1 is MNHNS and CDR2 is SASEGT in the germline V gene. This CDR3 comprises 15 residues. Trimming removed 3 bases at V and 2 bases at J, with 13 bases between. The CDR3 sequence: CASSDRGGTNTEAFF. The CDR3 nucleotides are TGTGCCAGCAGTGATCGGGGAGGGACTAACACTGAAGCTTTCTTT.

The chain employs TRBV9 and TRBJ2-7, with D possibly matching TRBD2 (5 bases). This CDR3 has 14 residues. The germline gives CDR1 SGDLS, CDR2 YYNGEE. V lost 4 bases, J lost 4 bases, and 15 bases lay in between. CDR3 nucleotide sequence: TGTGCCAGCAGCCGCGGGCGAGGGTCTTACGAGCAGTACTTC. Amino acids: CASSRGRGSYEQYF.